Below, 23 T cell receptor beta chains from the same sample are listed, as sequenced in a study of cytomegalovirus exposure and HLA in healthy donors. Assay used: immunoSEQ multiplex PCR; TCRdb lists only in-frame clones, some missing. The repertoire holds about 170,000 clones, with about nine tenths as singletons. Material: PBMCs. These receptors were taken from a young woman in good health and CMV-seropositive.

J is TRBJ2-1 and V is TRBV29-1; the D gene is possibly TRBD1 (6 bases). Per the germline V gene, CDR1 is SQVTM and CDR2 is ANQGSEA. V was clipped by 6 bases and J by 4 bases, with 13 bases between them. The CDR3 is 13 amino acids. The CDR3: CSVPRDTYNEQFF. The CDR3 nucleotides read TGCAGCGTCCCCCGGGACACATACAATGAGCAGTTCTTC.

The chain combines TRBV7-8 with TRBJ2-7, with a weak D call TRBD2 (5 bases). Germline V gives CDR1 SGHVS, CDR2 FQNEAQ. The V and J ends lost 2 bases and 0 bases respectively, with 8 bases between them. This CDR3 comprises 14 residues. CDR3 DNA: TGTGCCAGCAGCTTAACAGAGGGCTCCTACGAGCAGTACTTC. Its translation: CASSLTEGSYEQYF.

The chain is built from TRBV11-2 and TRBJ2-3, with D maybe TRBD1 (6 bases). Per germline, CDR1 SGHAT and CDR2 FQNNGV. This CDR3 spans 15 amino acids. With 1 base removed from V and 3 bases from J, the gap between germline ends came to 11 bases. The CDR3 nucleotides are TGTGCCAGCAGCTTAGTGGACAGATCAACAGATACGCAGTATTTT. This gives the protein CASSLVDRSTDTQYF.

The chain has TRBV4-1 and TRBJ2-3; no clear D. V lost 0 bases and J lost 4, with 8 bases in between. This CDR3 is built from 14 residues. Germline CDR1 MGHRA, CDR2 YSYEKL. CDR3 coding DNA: TGCGCCAGCAGCCAAGAGGCAGGCGCAGATACGCAGTATTTT. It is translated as CASSQEAGADTQYF.

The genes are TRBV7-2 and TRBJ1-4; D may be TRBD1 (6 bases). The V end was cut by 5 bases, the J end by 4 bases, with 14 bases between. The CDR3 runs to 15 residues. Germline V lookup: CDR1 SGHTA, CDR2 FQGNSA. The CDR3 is CASSPVGALNEKLFF. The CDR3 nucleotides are TGTGCCAGCAGCCCCGTGGGGGCCCTTAATGAAAAACTGTTTTTT.

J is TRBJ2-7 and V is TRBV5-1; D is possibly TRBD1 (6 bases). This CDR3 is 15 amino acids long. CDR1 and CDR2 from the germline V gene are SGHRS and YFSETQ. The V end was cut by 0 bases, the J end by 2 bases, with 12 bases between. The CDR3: CASSLAPGATYEQYF. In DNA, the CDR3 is TGCGCCAGCAGCTTGGCCCCAGGGGCCACCTACGAGCAGTACTTC. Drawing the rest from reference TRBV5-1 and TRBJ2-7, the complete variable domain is KAGVTQTPRYLIKTRGQQVTLSCSPISGHRSVSWYQQTPGQGLQFLFEYFSETQRNKGNFPGRFSGRQFSNSRSEMNVSTLELGDSALYLCASSLAPGATYEQYFGPGTRLTVT.

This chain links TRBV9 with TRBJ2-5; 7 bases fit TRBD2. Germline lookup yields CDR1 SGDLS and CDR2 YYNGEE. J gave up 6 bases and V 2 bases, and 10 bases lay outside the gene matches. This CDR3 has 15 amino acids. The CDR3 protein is CASSVEGTKRKTQYF. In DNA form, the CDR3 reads TGTGCCAGCAGCGTCGAGGGGACTAAGCGAAAGACCCAGTACTTC.

The CDR3 nucleotides read TGCGCCAGCAGCCAAGAAGTCTCCGCGTTAGAGAACACTGAAGCTTTCTTT. Residues: CASSQEVSALENTEAFF. The chain links TRBV4-1 to TRBJ1-1; D remains unclear. Germline V gene lookup returns CDR1 MGHRA and CDR2 YSYEKL. The CDR3 has 17 residues. V was clipped by 0 bases and J by 1 base, with 15 bases between them.

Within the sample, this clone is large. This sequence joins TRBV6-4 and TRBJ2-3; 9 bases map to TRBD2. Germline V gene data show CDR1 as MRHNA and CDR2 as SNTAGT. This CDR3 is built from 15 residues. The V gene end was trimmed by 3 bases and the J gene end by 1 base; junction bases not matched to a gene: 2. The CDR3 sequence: CASSDIAGGTDTQYF. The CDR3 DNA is TGTGCCAGCAGTGATATAGCGGGAGGCACAGATACGCAGTATTTT.

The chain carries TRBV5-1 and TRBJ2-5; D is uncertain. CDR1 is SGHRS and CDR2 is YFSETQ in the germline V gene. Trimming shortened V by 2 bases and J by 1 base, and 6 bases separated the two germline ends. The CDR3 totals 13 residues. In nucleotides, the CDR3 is TGCGCCAGCAGCTTAGGAGCCCAAGAGACCCAGTACTTC. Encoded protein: CASSLGAQETQYF.

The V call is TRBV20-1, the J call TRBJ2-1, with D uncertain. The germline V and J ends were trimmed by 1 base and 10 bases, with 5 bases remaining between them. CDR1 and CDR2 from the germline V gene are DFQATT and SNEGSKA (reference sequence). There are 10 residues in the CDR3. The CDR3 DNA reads TGCAGTGCTAGAGCGCGGGAGCAGTTCTTC. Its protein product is CSARAREQFF.

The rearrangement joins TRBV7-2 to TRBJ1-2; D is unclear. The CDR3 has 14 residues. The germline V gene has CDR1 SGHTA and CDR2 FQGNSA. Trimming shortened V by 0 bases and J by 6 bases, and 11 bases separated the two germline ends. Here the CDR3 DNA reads TGTGCCAGCAGCTTAGCGGGGAGAGTAGATGGCTACACCTTC. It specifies CASSLAGRVDGYTF.

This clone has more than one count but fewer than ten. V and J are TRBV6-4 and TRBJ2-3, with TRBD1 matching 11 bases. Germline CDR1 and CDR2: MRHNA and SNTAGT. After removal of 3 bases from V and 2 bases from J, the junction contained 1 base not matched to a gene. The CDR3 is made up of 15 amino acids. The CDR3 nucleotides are TGTGCCAGCAGTGAGGGACAGGGGGACACAGATACGCAGTATTTT. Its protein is CASSEGQGDTDTQYF.

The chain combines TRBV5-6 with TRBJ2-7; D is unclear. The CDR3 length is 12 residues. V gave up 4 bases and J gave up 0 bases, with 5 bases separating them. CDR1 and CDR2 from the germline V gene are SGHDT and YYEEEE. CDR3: CASSLSSYEQYF. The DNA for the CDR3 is TGTGCCAGCAGCCTTAGCTCCTACGAGCAGTACTTC.

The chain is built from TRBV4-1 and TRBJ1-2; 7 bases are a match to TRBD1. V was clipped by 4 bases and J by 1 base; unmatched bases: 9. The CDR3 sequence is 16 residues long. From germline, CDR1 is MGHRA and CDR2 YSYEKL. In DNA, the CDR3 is TGCGCCAGCAGCCTCATGGGGGACAGATATAACTATGGCTACACCTTC. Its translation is CASSLMGDRYNYGYTF.

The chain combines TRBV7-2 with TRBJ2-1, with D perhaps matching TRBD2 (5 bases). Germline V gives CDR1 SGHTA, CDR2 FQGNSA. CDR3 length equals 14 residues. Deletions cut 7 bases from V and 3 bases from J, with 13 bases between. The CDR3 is CASTGLANYNEQFF. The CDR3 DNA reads TGTGCCAGCACCGGACTGGCAAACTACAATGAGCAGTTCTTC.

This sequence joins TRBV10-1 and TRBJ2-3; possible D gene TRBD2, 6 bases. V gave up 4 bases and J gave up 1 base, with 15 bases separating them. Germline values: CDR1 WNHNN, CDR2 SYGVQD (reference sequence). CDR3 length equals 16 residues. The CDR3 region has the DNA TGCGCCAGCAGTGGGACTACGAATCTTGGCACAGATACGCAGTATTTT. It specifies CASSGTTNLGTDTQYF.

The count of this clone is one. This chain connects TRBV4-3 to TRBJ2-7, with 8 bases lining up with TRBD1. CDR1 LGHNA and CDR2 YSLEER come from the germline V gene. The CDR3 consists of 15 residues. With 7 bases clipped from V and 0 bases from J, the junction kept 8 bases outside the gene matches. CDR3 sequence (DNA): TGCGCCAGCAAACAGGGGGTCTCCCTCTCCTACGAGCAGTACTTC. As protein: CASKQGVSLSYEQYF.

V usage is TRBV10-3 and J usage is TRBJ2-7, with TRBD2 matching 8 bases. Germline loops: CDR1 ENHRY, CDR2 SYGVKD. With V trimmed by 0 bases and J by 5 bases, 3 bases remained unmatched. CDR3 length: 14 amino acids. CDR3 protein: CAISESAGDDEQYF. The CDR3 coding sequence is TGTGCCATCAGTGAGTCAGCGGGAGATGACGAGCAGTACTTC.

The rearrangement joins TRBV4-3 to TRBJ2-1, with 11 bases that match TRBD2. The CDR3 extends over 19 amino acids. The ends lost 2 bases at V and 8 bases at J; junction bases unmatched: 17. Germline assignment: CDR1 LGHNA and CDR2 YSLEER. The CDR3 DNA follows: TGCGCCAGCAGCCAAAAGATCTGGGGGAAGACTAGCGGGATATATGAGCAGTTCTTC. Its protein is CASSQKIWGKTSGIYEQFF.

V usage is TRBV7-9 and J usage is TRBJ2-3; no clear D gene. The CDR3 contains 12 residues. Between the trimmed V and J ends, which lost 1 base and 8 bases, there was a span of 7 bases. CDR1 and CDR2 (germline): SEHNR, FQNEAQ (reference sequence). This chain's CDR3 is CASSLVAGTQYF. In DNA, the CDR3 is TGTGCCAGCAGCTTAGTTGCAGGTACGCAGTATTTT.

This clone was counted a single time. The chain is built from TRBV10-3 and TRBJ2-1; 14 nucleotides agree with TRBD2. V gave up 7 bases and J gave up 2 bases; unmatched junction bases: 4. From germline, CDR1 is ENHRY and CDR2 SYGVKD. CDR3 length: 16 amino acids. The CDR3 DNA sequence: TGTGCCATCACCGGACTAGCGGGAGGCACCTACAATGAGCAGTTCTTC. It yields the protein CAITGLAGGTYNEQFF.

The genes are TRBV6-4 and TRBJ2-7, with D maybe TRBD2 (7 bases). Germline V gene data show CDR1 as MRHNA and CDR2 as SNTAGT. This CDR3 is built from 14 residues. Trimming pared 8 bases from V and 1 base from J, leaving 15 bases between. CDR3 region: CASGGAAFSYEQYF. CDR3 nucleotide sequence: TGTGCCAGCGGGGGGGCAGCCTTTTCCTACGAGCAGTACTTC.